A selection of T cell receptor beta chains follows, all from one sample in a study of OX40 agonist ivuxolimab in advanced cancers. Some clones are missing from TCRdb's copy, which holds only in-frame ones; the method was immunoSEQ multiplex PCR. Of more than 75,000 clones in the sample, 86% were seen once. The sample here was CD4+ or CD8+ T cells sorted from blood, taken in a trial of the OX40 agonist ivuxolimab. The receptors stem from an adult with an advanced solid tumor such as melanoma, head and neck, liver or kidney cancer. Each CDR3 is given with its conserved first and last residue. Each record gives: clone size, CDR3 length, J gene, D gene, V gene, CDR3 protein, CDR3 DNA. The D gene is left open where the match is weak. Not every row has a clone size; where given, it reads once, few, many or a size class.

>-|14|TRBJ2-3|-|TRBV29-1
CSVGGGPSTDTQYF
TGCAGCGTTGGGGGGGGGCCAAGCACAGATACGCAGTATTTT
>-|14|TRBJ2-7|-|TRBV6-1
CASSEGTAPWSSGF
TGTGCCAGCAGTGAAGGGACCGCTCCTTGGTCCTCAGGCTTC
>-|15|TRBJ2-3|TRBD1|TRBV18
CASSPGTGEGNTQYF
TGTGCCAGCTCCCCCGGGACAGGGGAAGGGAATACGCAGTATTTT
>-|15|TRBJ2-3|TRBD1|TRBV27
CASSRDRGIEDTQYF
TGTGCCAGCAGCCGGGACAGGGGGATCGAAGATACGCAGTATTTT
>-|15|TRBJ1-2|-|TRBV28
CASNIPGARDYGYTF
TGTGCCAGCAATATCCCCGGGGCCAGGGACTATGGCTACACCTTC
>-|15|TRBJ2-7|-|TRBV13
CASSLGGGFSYEQYF
TGTGCCAGCAGCTTAGGGGGAGGATTCTCCTACGAGCAGTACTTC
>-|14|TRBJ1-2|-|TRBV5-6
CASRNKLVGNGYTF
TGTGCCAGCAGGAACAAGCTCGTAGGGAATGGCTACACCTTC
>-|17|TRBJ2-1|TRBD2|TRBV2
CASMKAGDPSSYNEQFF
TGTGCCAGCATGAAAGCGGGAGACCCGAGCTCCTACAATGAGCAGTTCTTC
>-|15|TRBJ2-7|TRBD2|TRBV11-2
CASSLVLGREPEQYF
TGTGCCAGCAGCTTAGTTTTGGGGCGGGAGCCGGAGCAGTACTTC
>-|12|TRBJ1-2|-|TRBV11-2
CASSHGNYGYTF
TGTGCCAGCAGCCACGGTAACTATGGCTACACCTTC
>-|15|TRBJ2-3|TRBD2|TRBV19
CASGPGTSGTDTQYF
TGTGCCAGTGGACCCGGGACTAGCGGCACAGATACGCAGTATTTT
>once|14|TRBJ1-2|-|TRBV4-1
CASSPTETNYGYTF
TGCGCCAGCAGCCCGACAGAGACTAACTATGGCTACACCTTC
>once|14|TRBJ2-3|TRBD2|TRBV10-1
CASSDGTSEDTQYF
TGCGCCAGCAGTGACGGGACTAGCGAAGATACGCAGTATTTT
>-|13|TRBJ1-3|-|TRBV2
CASKPDSGNTIYF
TGTGCCAGCAAGCCCGACTCTGGAAACACCATATATTTT
>-|12|TRBJ2-7|-|TRBV6-1
CASSYFFGEQYF
TGTGCCAGCAGTTATTTCTTCGGGGAGCAGTACTTC
>-|15|TRBJ2-5|TRBD2|TRBV5-1
CASSPGGTSRETQYF
TGCGCCAGCAGCCCGGGGGGGACTAGCCGGGAGACCCAGTACTTC
>-|14|TRBJ1-1|-|TRBV12-5
CASGLRIRDTEAFF
TGTGCTAGTGGTTTGAGAATTAGGGACACTGAAGCTTTCTTT
>-|16|TRBJ2-6|-|TRBV10-3
CAISRVGKTGANVLTF
TGTGCCATCAGCCGAGTAGGGAAAACTGGGGCCAACGTCCTGACTTTC
>-|15|TRBJ2-6|-|TRBV6-5
CASSYSGSGANVLTF
TGTGCCAGCAGTTACTCCGGCTCTGGGGCCAACGTCCTGACTTTC
>-|14|TRBJ2-5|TRBD2|TRBV30
CAWSSGGVGETQYF
TGTGCCTGGAGTTCGGGAGGGGTGGGAGAGACCCAGTACTTC
>-|14|TRBJ2-5|-|TRBV6-1
CASRWVNRGETQYF
TGTGCCAGCAGATGGGTCAACCGGGGAGAGACCCAGTACTTC
>-|11|TRBJ2-1|TRBD2|TRBV2
CASRAGLEAFF
TGTGCCAGCAGGGCAGGACTAGAGGCTTTCTTC
>-|17|TRBJ2-1|TRBD2|TRBV5-4
CASSGGTSGRAYNEQFF
TGTGCCAGCAGCGGAGGGACTAGCGGGAGGGCATACAATGAGCAGTTCTTC
>-|15|TRBJ2-2|-|TRBV15
CATSREGALRGELFF
TGTGCCACCAGCAGAGAGGGGGCACTCCGCGGGGAGCTGTTTTTT
>-|14|TRBJ1-3|-|TRBV7-3
CASSLQGSGNTIYF
TGTGCCAGCAGCTTACAGGGCTCTGGAAACACCATATATTTT
>-|16|TRBJ2-3|TRBD2|TRBV9
CASSVGASGTTDTQYF
TGTGCCAGCAGCGTAGGGGCTAGCGGAACCACAGATACGCAGTATTTT
>many|19|TRBJ2-1|-|TRBV18
CASSPPGRNRARGDNEQFF
TGTGCCAGCTCACCACCAGGCCGGAACAGGGCTAGGGGTGACAATGAGCAGTTCTTC
>-|14|TRBJ1-1|-|TRBV2
CASRDSPGRTEAFF
TGTGCCAGCAGGGACAGCCCCGGGAGGACTGAAGCTTTCTTT
>-|10|TRBJ2-7|-|TRBV20-1
CSVGADEQYF
TGCAGTGTCGGGGCGGACGAGCAGTACTTC
>-|12|TRBJ2-5|-|TRBV7-2
CASSFYRETQYF
TGTGCCAGCAGCTTTTACAGGGAGACCCAGTACTTC
>-|14|TRBJ2-2|-|TRBV7-7
CASSLTGTTGELFF
TGTGCCAGCAGCTTAACAGGGACCACCGGGGAGCTGTTTTTT
>-|15|TRBJ2-5|-|TRBV5-1
CASSLVPGAQETQYF
TGCGCCAGCAGCTTGGTCCCGGGGGCTCAAGAGACCCAGTACTTC
>-|14|TRBJ2-7|-|TRBV7-2
CASISTTSSYEQYF
TGTGCCAGCATCTCGACAACTAGCTCCTACGAGCAGTACTTC
>-|18|TRBJ2-6|TRBD1|TRBV18
CASSPIRDRHSGANVLTF
TGTGCCAGCTCACCAATCCGGGACAGGCACTCTGGGGCCAACGTCCTGACTTTC
>-|15|TRBJ1-2|-|TRBV4-1
CASSQYSTDNYGYTF
TGCGCCAGCAGCCAATACAGTACCGATAACTATGGCTACACCTTC
>-|14|TRBJ2-3|TRBD1|TRBV5-4
CASSLQGAGDTQYF
TGTGCCAGCAGCTTGCAGGGGGCTGGAGATACGCAGTATTTT
>once|15|TRBJ1-4|-|TRBV4-2
CASSQLTGTNEKLFF
TGTGCCAGCAGCCAGCTCACAGGGACTAATGAAAAACTGTTTTTT
>-|16|TRBJ1-1|TRBD1|TRBV4-1
CASSQGLGQGHTEAFF
TGCGCCAGCAGCCAGGGCCTTGGACAGGGCCACACTGAAGCTTTCTTT
>-|14|TRBJ1-1|-|TRBV18
CASSQNRGDTEAFF
TGTGCCAGCTCACAGAATAGGGGAGACACTGAAGCTTTCTTT
>-|14|TRBJ2-7|TRBD1|TRBV7-3
CASSGDRGLNEQYF
TGTGCCAGCAGCGGTGACAGGGGGCTCAACGAGCAGTACTTC
>-|17|TRBJ2-3|-|TRBV14
CASSLRLPSTRTDTQYF
TGTGCCAGCAGCCTACGACTGCCCAGCACGCGCACAGATACGCAGTATTTT
>few|16|TRBJ2-3|-|TRBV19
CASSRQGGSSTDTQYF
TGTGCCAGTAGTAGGCAGGGGGGATCCTCCACAGATACGCAGTATTTT
>-|14|TRBJ2-7|TRBD1|TRBV7-9
CASSSGQGAYEQYF
TGTGCCAGCAGCTCGGGACAGGGGGCCTACGAGCAGTACTTC
>-|15|TRBJ2-1|TRBD1|TRBV6-5
CASSSGTGGMIEQFF
TGTGCCAGCAGTTCCGGGACAGGGGGCATGATTGAGCAGTTCTTC
>-|13|TRBJ2-2|-|TRBV29-1
CSVDGGLTGELFF
TGCAGCGTTGATGGGGGGTTAACCGGGGAGCTGTTTTTT
>-|15|TRBJ2-1|TRBD1|TRBV9
CASSAGGRTYNEQFF
TGTGCCAGCAGCGCAGGGGGCAGGACCTACAATGAGCAGTTCTTC
>-|15|TRBJ2-6|-|TRBV30
CASSPRNSGANVLTF
TGTGCCTCGTCCCCACGAAACTCTGGGGCCAACGTCCTGACTTTC
>once|15|TRBJ1-4|-|TRBV4-1
CASSLAGTGNEKLFF
TGCGCCAGCAGCCTAGCCGGGACGGGTAATGAAAAACTGTTTTTT
>-|14|TRBJ1-4|-|TRBV5-1
CASSTRRGDEKLFF
TGCGCCAGCAGCACCCGAAGGGGCGACGAAAAACTGTTTTTT